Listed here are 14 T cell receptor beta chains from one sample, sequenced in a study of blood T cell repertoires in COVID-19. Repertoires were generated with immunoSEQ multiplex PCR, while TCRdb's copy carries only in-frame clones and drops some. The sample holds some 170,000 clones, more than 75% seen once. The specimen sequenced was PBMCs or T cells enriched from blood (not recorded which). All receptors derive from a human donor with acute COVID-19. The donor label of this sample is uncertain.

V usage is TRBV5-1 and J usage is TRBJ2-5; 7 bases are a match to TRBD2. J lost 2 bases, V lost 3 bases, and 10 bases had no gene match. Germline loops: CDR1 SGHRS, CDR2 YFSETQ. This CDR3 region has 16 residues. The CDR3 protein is CASSSRLAGGQETQYF. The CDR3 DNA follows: TGCGCCAGCAGCTCAAGACTAGCCGGGGGTCAAGAGACCCAGTACTTC.

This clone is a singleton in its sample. In DNA, the CDR3 is TGTGCCAGCAGGCCTCGGGACAGCAATATTCCTTATGGCTACACCTTC. It translates to CASRPRDSNIPYGYTF. The J gene is TRBJ1-2, the V gene TRBV6-2 or TRBV6-3; TRBD1 aligns across 7 bases. Germline CDR1 and CDR2: MNHEY and SVGEGT. Trimming cost V 6 bases and J 5 bases; bases outside gene matches: 15. CDR3 length: 16 residues.

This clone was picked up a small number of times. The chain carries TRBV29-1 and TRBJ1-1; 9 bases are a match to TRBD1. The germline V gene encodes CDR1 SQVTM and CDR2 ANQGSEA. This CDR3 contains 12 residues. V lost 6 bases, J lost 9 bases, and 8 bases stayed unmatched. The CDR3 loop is CSVLQGANQAFF. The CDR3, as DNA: TGCAGCGTCCTACAGGGGGCGAACCAAGCTTTCTTT.

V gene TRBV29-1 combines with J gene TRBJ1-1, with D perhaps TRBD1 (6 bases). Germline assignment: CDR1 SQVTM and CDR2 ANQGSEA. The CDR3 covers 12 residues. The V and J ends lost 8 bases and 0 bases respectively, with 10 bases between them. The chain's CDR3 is CSSDRLNTEAFF. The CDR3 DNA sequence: TGCAGCTCCGACAGGTTGAACACTGAAGCTTTCTTT. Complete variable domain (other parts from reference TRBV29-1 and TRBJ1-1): SAVISQKPSRDICQRGTSLTIQCQVDSQVTMMFWYRQQPGQSLTLIATANQGSEATYESGFVIDKFPISRPNLTFSTLTVSNMSPEDSSIYLCSSDRLNTEAFFGQGTRLTVV.

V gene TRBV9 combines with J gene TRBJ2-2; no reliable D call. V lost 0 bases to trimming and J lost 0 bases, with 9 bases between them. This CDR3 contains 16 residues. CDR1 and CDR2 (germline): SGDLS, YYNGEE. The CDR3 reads CASSVGASPNTGELFF. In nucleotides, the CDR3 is TGTGCCAGCAGCGTAGGGGCGAGCCCGAACACCGGGGAGCTGTTTTTT.

CDR3 DNA sequence: TGTGCCAGCAGTGTGGGGACTAGCGGTAAAAAGTATTTT. Residues: CASSVGTSGKKYF. The V and J genes are TRBV2 and TRBJ2-3; 11 bases are a match to TRBD2. The CDR3 loop spans 13 amino acids. The V segment lost 4 bases and the J segment 13 bases; nucleotides outside the gene matches: 7. Germline CDR1 and CDR2: SNHLY and FYNNEI.

CDR3 in DNA: TGCGCCAGCAGCCAAGGACAGGGATCCTACGAGCAGTACTTC. Its protein is CASSQGQGSYEQYF. This chain connects TRBV4-3 to TRBJ2-7; 7 bases align to TRBD1. The V and J ends lost 1 base and 1 base, in that order; junction bases with no gene match: 1. Per the germline V gene, CDR1 is LGHNA and CDR2 is YSLEER. The CDR3 has 14 residues.

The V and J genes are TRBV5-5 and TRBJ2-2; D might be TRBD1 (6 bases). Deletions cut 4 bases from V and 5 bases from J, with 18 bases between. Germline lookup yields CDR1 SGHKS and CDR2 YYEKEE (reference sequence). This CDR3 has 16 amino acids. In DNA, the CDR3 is TGTGCCAGCAGCCCTACAACAGGGAGAGCAACCGGGGAGCTGTTTTTT. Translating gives CASSPTTGRATGELFF.

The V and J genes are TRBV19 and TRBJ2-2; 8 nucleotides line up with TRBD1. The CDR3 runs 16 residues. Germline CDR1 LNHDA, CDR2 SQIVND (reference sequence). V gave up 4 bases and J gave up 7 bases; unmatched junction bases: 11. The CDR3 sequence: CASSSRSGTGSGELFF. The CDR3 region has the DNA TGTGCCAGTAGTAGTCGTTCCGGGACAGGTAGCGGGGAGCTGTTTTTT.

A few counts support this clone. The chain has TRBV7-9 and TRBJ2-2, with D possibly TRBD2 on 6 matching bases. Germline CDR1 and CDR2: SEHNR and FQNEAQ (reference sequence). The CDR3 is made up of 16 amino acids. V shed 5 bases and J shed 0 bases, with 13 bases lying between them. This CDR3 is CASSRVRTTNTGELFF. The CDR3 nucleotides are TGTGCCAGCAGCCGCGTCCGGACTACGAACACCGGGGAGCTGTTTTTT.

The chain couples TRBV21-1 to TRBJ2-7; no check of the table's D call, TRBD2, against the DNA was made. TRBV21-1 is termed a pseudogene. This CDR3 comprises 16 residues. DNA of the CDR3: TGTGCCAGCAGCCCCAGGGGGAAGCGGGGGACCTACGAGCAGTACTTC. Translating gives CASSPRGKRGTYEQYF.

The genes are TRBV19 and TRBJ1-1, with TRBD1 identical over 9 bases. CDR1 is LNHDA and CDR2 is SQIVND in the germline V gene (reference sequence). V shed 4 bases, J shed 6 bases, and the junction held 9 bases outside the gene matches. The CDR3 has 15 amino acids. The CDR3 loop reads CASSTTGQGTPEAFF. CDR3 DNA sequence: TGTGCCAGTAGTACCACCGGACAGGGGACGCCTGAAGCTTTCTTT.

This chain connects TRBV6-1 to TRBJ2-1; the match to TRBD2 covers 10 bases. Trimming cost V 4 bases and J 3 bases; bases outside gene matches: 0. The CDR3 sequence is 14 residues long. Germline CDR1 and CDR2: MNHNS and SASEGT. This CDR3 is CASSVAGGYNEQFF. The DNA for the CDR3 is TGTGCCAGCAGTGTAGCGGGGGGCTACAATGAGCAGTTCTTC.

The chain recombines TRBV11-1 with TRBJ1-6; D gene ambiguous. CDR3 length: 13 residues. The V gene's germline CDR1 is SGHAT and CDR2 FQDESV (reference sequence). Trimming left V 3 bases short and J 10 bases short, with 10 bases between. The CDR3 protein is CASSFLFGSPLHF. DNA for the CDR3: TGTGCCAGCAGCTTCCTTTTCGGGTCACCCCTCCACTTT.